The next 8 T cell receptor beta chains were all read from a single sample in a study of OX40 agonist ivuxolimab in advanced cancers. The data were produced by immunoSEQ multiplex PCR, yet TCRdb's version contains in-frame clones alone and is incomplete. Here the sample spans roughly 80,000 clones, around four fifths being singletons. Sequencing was performed on CD4+ or CD8+ T cells sorted from blood, taken in a trial of the OX40 agonist ivuxolimab. The receptors stem from an adult with an advanced solid tumor such as melanoma, head and neck, liver or kidney cancer.

This sequence joins TRBV7-3 and TRBJ2-5; 7 nucleotides align to TRBD1. The CDR3 contains 15 residues. Germline V gene sequence: CDR1 SGHTA, CDR2 FQGTGA. V lost 5 bases to trimming and J lost 3 bases; unmatched junction nucleotides: 9. The CDR3 protein is CASSPETGTKETQYF. CDR3 coding DNA: TGTGCCAGCAGCCCGGAGACAGGGACAAAAGAGACCCAGTACTTC.

The rearrangement links TRBV7-3 to TRBJ1-1; D uncertain. The CDR3 loop spans 13 amino acids. V lost 4 bases and J 1 base, leaving 7 bases between the germline ends. Germline V gene sequence: CDR1 SGHTA, CDR2 FQGTGA. This CDR3 reads CASSSGPNTEAFF. CDR3 bases: TGTGCCAGCAGCTCCGGGCCGAACACTGAAGCTTTCTTT.

The rearrangement links TRBV19 to TRBJ1-6; D not resolved. Trimming shortened V by 3 bases and J by 0 bases, and 18 bases separated the two germline ends. CDR1 is LNHDA and CDR2 is SQIVND in the germline V gene (reference sequence). This CDR3 is built from 19 residues. CDR3 sequence reads: CASSIGLNRPSSYNSPLHF. CDR3 DNA: TGTGCCAGTAGTATTGGACTCAACCGACCGAGCTCCTATAATTCACCCCTCCACTTT.

The V gene is TRBV6-1, the J gene TRBJ1-2; D possibly corresponds to TRBD1 (5 bases). This CDR3 region has 13 residues. V shed 6 bases and J shed 2 bases, with 10 bases lying between them. Germline CDR1 reads MNHNS; CDR2 reads SASEGT. This CDR3 is CASRSGTNYGYTF. The CDR3 bases are TGTGCCAGCAGATCCGGGACGAACTATGGCTACACCTTC.

The J gene is TRBJ2-4, the V gene TRBV30; no firm D call. V lost 0 bases and J lost 5, with 14 bases in between. Looked up from germline, CDR1 is GTSNPN and CDR2 is SVGIG (reference sequence). The CDR3 is 15 amino acids. The CDR3 region has the DNA TGTGCCTGGAGTGTGTTGACATCTCAGGAAAACATTCAGTACTTC. Translation: CAWSVLTSQENIQYF. The full variable domain, in which reference TRBV30 and TRBJ2-4 provide the parts outside the CDR3, is SQTIHQWPATLVQPVGSPLSLECTVEGTSNPNLYWYRQAAGRGLQLLFYSVGIGQISSEVPQNLSASRPQDRQFILSSKKLLLSDSGFYLCAWSVLTSQENIQYFGAGTRLSVL.

The V gene is TRBV7-9, the J gene TRBJ2-1, with 7 bases lining up with TRBD1. Germline CDR1 SEHNR, CDR2 FQNEAQ (reference sequence). The CDR3 totals 17 residues. The J segment lost 4 bases and the V segment lost 4 bases, leaving 13 bases of the junction unmatched. CDR3 in DNA: TGTGCCAGCAGCTCAGGAATACAGGGGTTGGGGTACAATGAGCAGTTCTTC. Protein: CASSSGIQGLGYNEQFF.

V and J are TRBV27 and TRBJ1-2; D may be TRBD1 (5 bases). Germline V gives CDR1 MNHEY, CDR2 SMNVEV (reference sequence). V lost 7 bases to trimming and J lost 6 bases, with 15 bases between them. This CDR3 is 13 amino acids long. In DNA, the CDR3 is TGTGCCAGCACCTCTAGGGGTCGGAATGGCTACACCTTC. Protein: CASTSRGRNGYTF.

The gene calls are TRBV5-1 and TRBJ1-5; no clear D. Trimming removed 2 bases at V and 8 bases at J, with 20 bases between. Germline loops: CDR1 SGHRS, CDR2 YFSETQ. This CDR3 is 16 amino acids long. Here the CDR3 DNA reads TGCGCCAGCAGCTTAGGAGGAGCTTCGGGAGTAGAGCCCCAGCATTTT. Translated: CASSLGGASGVEPQHF. The full variable domain, rest sourced from reference TRBV5-1 and TRBJ1-5, is KAGVTQTPRYLIKTRGQQVTLSCSPISGHRSVSWYQQTPGQGLQFLFEYFSETQRNKGNFPGRFSGRQFSNSRSEMNVSTLELGDSALYLCASSLGGASGVEPQHFGDGTRLSIL.